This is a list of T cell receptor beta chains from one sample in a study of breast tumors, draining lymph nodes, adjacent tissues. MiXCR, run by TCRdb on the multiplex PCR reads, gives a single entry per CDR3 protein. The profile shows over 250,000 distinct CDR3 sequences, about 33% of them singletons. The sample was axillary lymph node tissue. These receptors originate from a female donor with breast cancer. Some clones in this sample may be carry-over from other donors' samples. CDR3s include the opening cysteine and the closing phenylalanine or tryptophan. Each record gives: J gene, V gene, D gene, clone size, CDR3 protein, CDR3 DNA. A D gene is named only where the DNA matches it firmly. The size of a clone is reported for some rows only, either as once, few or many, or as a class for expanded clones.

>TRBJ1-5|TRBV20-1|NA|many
CSAVQGNNQPQHF
TGCAGTGCGGTACAGGGAAACAATCAGCCCCAGCATTTT
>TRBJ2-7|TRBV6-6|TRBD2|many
CASSTTVAGGPYEQYF
TGTGCCAGCAGTACAACTGTAGCGGGAGGGCCCTACGAGCAGTACTTC
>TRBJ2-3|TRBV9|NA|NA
CASSVAPDASDRTDTQYF
TGTGCCAGCAGCGTAGCTCCGGACGCTAGTGATCGTACAGATACGCAGTATTTT
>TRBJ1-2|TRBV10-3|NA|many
CAISESAAYGYTF
TGTGCCATCAGTGAGTCGGCTGCCTATGGCTACACCTTC
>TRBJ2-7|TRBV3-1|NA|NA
CASSQGTGREQYF
TGTGCCAGCAGCCAAGGTACAGGCCGCGAGCAGTACTTC
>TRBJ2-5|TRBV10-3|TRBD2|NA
CAIRNGTRWQETQYF
TGTGCCATCAGGAATGGGACTAGGTGGCAAGAGACCCAGTACTTC
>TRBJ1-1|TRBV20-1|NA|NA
CSARESGAEAFF
TGCAGTGCTAGAGAGTCAGGGGCCGAAGCTTTCTTT
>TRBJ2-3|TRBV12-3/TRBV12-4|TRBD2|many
CASSLGLVSGTDTQYF
TGTGCCAGCAGTTTGGGACTAGTCTCTGGCACAGATACGCAGTATTTT
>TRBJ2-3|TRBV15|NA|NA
CATSRDKSYRGTDTQYF
TGTGCCACCAGCAGAGATAAGTCGTATAGGGGCACAGATACGCAGTATTTT
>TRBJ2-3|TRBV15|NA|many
CATSRGGGRGADTQYF
TGTGCCACCAGCAGAGGTGGAGGGAGGGGGGCAGATACGCAGTATTTT
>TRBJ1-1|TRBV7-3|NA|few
CASSEGHSNTEAFF
TGTGCCAGCAGCGAGGGACATTCGAACACTGAAGCTTTCTTT
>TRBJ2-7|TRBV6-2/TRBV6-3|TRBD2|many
CASSWGLADSYEQYF
TGTGCCAGCAGTTGGGGACTAGCGGACTCCTACGAGCAGTACTTC
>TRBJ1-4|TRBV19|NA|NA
CAGSIVPVREKLFF
TGTGCCGGTAGTATAGTTCCGGTGAGAGAAAAACTGTTTTTT
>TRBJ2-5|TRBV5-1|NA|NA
CASSSPPSGETQYF
TGCGCCAGCAGCTCCCCCCCCAGTGGAGAGACCCAGTACTTC
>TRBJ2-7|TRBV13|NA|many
CASSLPDYREGGQYF
TGTGCCAGCAGCTTGCCGGACTATCGAGAGGGTGGACAGTACTTC
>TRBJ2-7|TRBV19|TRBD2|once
CASSWTSGDSYEQYF
TGTGCCAGTAGCTGGACTAGCGGGGACTCCTACGAGCAGTACTTC
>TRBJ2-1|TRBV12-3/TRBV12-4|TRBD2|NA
CASSIAGGSSYNDQFF
TGTGCCAGCAGTATCGCGGGAGGGAGCTCCTACAATGATCAGTTCTTC
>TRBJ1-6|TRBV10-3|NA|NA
CAARGGANSPLHF
TGTGCCGCCCGCGGAGGGGCGAATTCACCCCTCCACTTT
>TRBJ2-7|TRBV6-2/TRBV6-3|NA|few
CASSNRRGYEQYF
TGTGCCAGCAGTAACAGACGGGGATACGAGCAGTACTTC
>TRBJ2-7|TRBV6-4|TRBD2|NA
CASSHRDYLVYEQYF
TGTGCCAGCAGCCACCGGGACTACCTCGTCTACGAGCAGTACTTC
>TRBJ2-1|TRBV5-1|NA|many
CASSLGRLNEQFF
TGCGCCAGCAGCTTAGGCAGGCTGAATGAGCAGTTCTTC
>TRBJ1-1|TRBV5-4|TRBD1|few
CASSFRDRVTEAFF
TGTGCCAGCAGCTTCCGGGACAGGGTCACTGAAGCTTTCTTT
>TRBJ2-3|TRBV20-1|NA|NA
CSARAKGRSTDTQYF
TGCAGTGCTAGAGCCAAGGGGAGAAGCACAGATACGCAGTATTTT
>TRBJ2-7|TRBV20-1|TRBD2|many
CSATGTSGSHEQYF
TGCAGTGCTACCGGGACTAGCGGGAGCCACGAGCAGTACTTC
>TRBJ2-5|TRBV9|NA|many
CASSVVNQGGAQYF
TGTGCCAGCAGCGTAGTGAACCAGGGTGGTGCCCAGTACTTC
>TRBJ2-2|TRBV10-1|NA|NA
CASSGRDTGELFF
TGCGCCAGCAGTGGCCGGGACACCGGGGAGCTGTTTTTT
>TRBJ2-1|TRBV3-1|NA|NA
CASSQQGYMSNEQFF
TGTGCCAGCAGCCAACAGGGATATATGTCCAATGAGCAGTTCTTC
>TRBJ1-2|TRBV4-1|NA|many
CASSQDDGTVSGYTF
TGCGCCAGCAGCCAAGATGACGGGACCGTGAGTGGCTACACCTTC
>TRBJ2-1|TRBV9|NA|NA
CASSQDLATNEQFF
TGTGCCAGCAGCCAAGATCTGGCCACCAATGAGCAGTTCTTC
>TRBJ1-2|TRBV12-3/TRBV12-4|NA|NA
CASSFTLFNYGYTF
TGTGCCAGCAGTTTCACCCTCTTTAACTATGGCTACACCTTC
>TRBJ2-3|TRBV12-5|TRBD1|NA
CASGWGTANTDTQYF
TGTGCTAGTGGTTGGGGGACAGCGAACACAGATACGCAGTATTTT
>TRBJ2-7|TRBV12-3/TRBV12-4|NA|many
CASSIKQGYEQYF
TGTGCCAGCAGTATCAAACAGGGATACGAGCAGTACTTC
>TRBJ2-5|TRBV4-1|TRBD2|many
CASSQVRTSGRKLEETQYF
TGCGCCAGCAGCCAAGTTCGAACTAGCGGGAGGAAGTTGGAAGAGACCCAGTACTTC
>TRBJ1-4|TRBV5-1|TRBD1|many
CASSPTGSLEKLFF
TGCGCCAGCAGCCCGACAGGGTCCCTCGAAAAACTGTTTTTT
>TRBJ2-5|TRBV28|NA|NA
CASSFSAGRETQYF
TGTGCCAGCAGTTTTTCAGCAGGGAGGGAGACCCAGTACTTC